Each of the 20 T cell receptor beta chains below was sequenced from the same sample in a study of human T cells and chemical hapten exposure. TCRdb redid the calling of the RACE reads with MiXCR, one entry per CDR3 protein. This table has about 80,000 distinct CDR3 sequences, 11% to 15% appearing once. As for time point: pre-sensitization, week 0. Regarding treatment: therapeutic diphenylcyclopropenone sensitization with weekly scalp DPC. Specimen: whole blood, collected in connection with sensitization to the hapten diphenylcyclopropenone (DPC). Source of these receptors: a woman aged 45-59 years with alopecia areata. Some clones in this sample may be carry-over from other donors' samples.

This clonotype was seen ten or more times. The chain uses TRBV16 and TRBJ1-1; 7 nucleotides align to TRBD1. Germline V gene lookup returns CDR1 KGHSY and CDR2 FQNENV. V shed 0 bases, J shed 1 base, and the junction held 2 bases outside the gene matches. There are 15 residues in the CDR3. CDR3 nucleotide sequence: TGTGCCAGCAGCCAATCAGGGGGCTGGAACACTGAAGCTTTCTTT. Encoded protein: CASSQSGGWNTEAFF.

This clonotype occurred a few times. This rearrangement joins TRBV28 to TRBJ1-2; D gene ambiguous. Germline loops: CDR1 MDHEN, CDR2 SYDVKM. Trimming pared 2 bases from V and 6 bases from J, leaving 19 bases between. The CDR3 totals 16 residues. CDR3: CASSLGWLGVEDGYTF. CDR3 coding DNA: TGTGCCAGCAGTTTAGGCTGGCTCGGGGTGGAGGATGGCTACACCTTC.

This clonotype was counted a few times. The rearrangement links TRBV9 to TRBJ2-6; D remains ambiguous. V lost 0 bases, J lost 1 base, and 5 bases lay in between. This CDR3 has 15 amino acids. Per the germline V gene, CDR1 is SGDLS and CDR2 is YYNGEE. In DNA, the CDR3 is TGTGCCAGCAGCGTAGGTTCTTCTGGGGCCAACGTCCTGACTTTC. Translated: CASSVGSSGANVLTF.

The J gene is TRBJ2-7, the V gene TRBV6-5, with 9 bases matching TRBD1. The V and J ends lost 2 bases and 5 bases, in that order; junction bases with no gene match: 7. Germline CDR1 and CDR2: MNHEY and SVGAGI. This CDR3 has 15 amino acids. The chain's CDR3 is CASSYAGTGWDEQYF. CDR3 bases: TGTGCCAGCAGTTACGCCGGGACAGGGTGGGACGAGCAGTACTTC.

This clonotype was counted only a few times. CDR3 in DNA: TGTGCCAGCTCACCCGCGACTAGCGGGGTAGATACGCAGTATTTT. This encodes CASSPATSGVDTQYF. This chain joins TRBV18 and TRBJ2-3, with 11 positions matching TRBD2. Germline V gene sequence: CDR1 KGHSH, CDR2 LQKENI. The CDR3 has 15 residues. V lost 3 bases, J lost 5 bases, and 4 bases stayed unmatched.

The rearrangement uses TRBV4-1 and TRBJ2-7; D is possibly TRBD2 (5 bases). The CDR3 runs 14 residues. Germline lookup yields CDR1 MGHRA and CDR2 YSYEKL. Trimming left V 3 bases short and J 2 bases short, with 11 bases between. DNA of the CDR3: TGCGCCAGCAGCCAGACCGGGAACCCCTACGAGCAGTACTTC. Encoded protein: CASSQTGNPYEQYF.

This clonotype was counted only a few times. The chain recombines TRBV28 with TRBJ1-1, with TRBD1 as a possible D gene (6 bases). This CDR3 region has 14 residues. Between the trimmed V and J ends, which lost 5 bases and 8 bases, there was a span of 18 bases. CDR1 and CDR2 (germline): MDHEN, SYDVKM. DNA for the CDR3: TGTGCCAGCAGTGACGCAGGGGCAAAGGGAGAAGCTTTCTTT. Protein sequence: CASSDAGAKGEAFF.

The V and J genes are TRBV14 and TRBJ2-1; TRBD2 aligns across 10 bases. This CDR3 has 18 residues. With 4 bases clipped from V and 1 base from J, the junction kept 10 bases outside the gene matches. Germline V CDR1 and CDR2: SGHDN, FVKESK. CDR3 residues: CASSRLALAGGSYNEQFF. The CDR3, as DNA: TGTGCCAGCAGCCGCTTGGCCTTAGCGGGAGGTTCCTACAATGAGCAGTTCTTC.

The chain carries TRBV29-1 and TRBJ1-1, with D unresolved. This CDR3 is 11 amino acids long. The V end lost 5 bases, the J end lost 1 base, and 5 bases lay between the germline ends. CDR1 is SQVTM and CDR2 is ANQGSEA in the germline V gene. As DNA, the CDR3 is TGCAGCGTTACAAGGAACACTGAAGCTTTCTTT. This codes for CSVTRNTEAFF.

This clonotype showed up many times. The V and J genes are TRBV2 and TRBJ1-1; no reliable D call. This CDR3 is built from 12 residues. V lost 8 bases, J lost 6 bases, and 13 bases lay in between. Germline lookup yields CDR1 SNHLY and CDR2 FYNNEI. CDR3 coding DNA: TGTGCCAGCCTTAGGGATTTGGCTGAAGCTTTCTTT. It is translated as CASLRDLAEAFF.

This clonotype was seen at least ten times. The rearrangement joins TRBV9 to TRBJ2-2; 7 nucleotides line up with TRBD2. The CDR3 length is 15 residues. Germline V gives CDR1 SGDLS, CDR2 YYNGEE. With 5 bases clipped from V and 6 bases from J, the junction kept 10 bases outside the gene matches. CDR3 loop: CASRPSAGEAGELFF. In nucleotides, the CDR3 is TGTGCCAGCAGGCCCTCCGCGGGAGAAGCCGGGGAGCTGTTTTTT.

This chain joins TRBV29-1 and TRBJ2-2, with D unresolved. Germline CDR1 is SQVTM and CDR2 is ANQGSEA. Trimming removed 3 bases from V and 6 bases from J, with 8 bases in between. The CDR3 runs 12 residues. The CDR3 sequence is CSVDTAPGELFF. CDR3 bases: TGCAGCGTTGACACCGCACCCGGGGAGCTGTTTTTT.

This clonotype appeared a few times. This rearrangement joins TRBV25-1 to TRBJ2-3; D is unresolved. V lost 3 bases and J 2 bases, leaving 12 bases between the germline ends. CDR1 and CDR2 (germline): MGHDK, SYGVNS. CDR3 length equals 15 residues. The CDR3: CASSDHWVHTDTQYF. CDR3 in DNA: TGTGCCAGCAGTGATCACTGGGTTCACACAGATACGCAGTATTTT.

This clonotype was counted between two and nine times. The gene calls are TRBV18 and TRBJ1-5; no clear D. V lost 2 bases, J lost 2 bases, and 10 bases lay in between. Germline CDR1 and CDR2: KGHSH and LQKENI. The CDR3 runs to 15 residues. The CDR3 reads CASSPEGLGNQPQHF. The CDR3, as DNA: TGTGCCAGCTCACCAGAGGGATTGGGCAATCAGCCCCAGCATTTT.

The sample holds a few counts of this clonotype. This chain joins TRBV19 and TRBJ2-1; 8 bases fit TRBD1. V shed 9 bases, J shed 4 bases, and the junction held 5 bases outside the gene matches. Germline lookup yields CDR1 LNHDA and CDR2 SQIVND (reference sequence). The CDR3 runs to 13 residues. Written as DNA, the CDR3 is TGTGCCAGCGGACAGGGACCTTACAATGAGCAGTTCTTC. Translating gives CASGQGPYNEQFF.

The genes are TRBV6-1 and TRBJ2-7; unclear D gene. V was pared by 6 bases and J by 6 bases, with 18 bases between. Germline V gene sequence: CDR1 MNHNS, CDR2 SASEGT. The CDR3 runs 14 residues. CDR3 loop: CASSGSKVFGEQYF. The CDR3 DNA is TGTGCCAGCAGCGGGTCCAAGGTCTTCGGCGAGCAGTACTTC.

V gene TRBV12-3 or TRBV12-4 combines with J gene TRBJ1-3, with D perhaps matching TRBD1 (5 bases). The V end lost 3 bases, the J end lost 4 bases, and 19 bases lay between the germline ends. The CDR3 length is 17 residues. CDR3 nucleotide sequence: TGTGCCAGCAGTTTTTCCCCAACTGAGGGGAGGGGAAACACCATATATTTT. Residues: CASSFSPTEGRGNTIYF.

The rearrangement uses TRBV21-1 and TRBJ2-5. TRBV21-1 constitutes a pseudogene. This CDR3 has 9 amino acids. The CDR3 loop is CASIPPQYF. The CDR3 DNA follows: TGTGCCAGCATTCCCCCCCAGTACTTC.

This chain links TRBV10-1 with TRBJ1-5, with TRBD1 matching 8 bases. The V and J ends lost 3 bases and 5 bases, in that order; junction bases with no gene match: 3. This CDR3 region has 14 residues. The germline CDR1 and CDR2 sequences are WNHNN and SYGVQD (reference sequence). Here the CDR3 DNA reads TGCGCCAGCAGTGAACACAGGGGGGATCAGCCCCAGCATTTT. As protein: CASSEHRGDQPQHF.

In DNA, the CDR3 is TGCAGTGCTAGATCGACTGGACGTCGCTCCTACAATGAGCAGTTCTTC. Encoded protein: CSARSTGRRSYNEQFF. V and J are TRBV20-1 and TRBJ2-1, with D hard to call. The CDR3 contains 16 residues. CDR1 and CDR2 (germline): DFQATT, SNEGSKA (reference sequence). With 2 bases removed from V and 0 bases from J, the gap between germline ends came to 14 bases.